This paragraph covers one T cell receptor (beta chain) sequence. The sample belongs to a study of beta chain features in type 1 diabetes. Expressed TCRB transcripts were sequenced, since all the RNA that had been isolated was reverse transcribed. The protocol was immunoSEQ multiplex PCR, while the TCRdb copy is restricted to in-frame clones and leaves out a portion. The table lists 860,000 or so clones, about a sixth of them singletons, with roughly 0.025% in the top ten. Germline V gene sequence: CDR1 LNHDA, CDR2 SQIVND (reference sequence). The CDR3 contains 16 residues. Trimming pared 1 base from V and 0 bases from J, leaving 10 bases between.

This sequence joins TRBV19 and TRBJ2-4; D is ambiguous. Sequenced material: naive CD4+ T cells from blood. This clonotype originated in a woman younger than 30 in good health. The CDR3 loop is CASSIVLMLAKNIQYF. CDR3 nucleotide sequence: TGTGCCAGTAGTATAGTCTTGATGCTAGCCAAAAACATTCAGTACTTC.